Listed below are T cell receptor beta chains from one sample, sequenced in a study of CD8 T cells in Susac syndrome. TCRdb reprocessed the immunoSEQ multiplex PCR reads via MiXCR and lists one record per CDR3 protein. This sample has around 79,000 distinct CDR3 sequences, with over 85% found just once. The sequencing sample was made of CD8+ T cells from PBMCs. All receptors derive from a human donor with multiple sclerosis. The CDR3 runs from the conserved cysteine through the conserved F or W. A D gene is named only where the DNA matches it firmly. Only part of the rows carry a size: once, few, many, or a class if the clone is expanded.

d_call | cdr3_length | clone_size | j_call | v_call | cdr3_nt | cdr3_aa
. | 18 | . | TRBJ1-2 | TRBV29-1 | TGCAGCGTTGAAGATAAGCCCCACCGGGTGGGGGGGCGGGCCTCCTACACCTTC | CSVEDKPHRVGGRASYTF
TRBD2 | 14 | . | TRBJ2-7 | TRBV11-3 | TGTGCCAGCAGCCCCGGGAGGGAGACCTACGAGCAGTACTTC | CASSPGRETYEQYF
TRBD1 | 17 | . | TRBJ1-1 | TRBV14 | TGTGCCAGCAGCCAGTACTTAGGGGGCCTAATGGGCACTGAAGCTTTCTTT | CASSQYLGGLMGTEAFF
. | 14 | . | TRBJ2-3 | TRBV27 | TGTGCCAGCATCGGAGGGCCGAGCACAGATACGCAGTATTTT | CASIGGPSTDTQYF
. | 14 | . | TRBJ1-6 | TRBV7-6 | TGTGCCAGCAGCGCCCAGGACGGGAATTCACCCCTCCACTTT | CASSAQDGNSPLHF
. | 13 | . | TRBJ1-1 | TRBV12-3/TRBV12-4 | TGTGCCAGCAGTTTAGGTCAGAGCACTGAAGCTTTCTTT | CASSLGQSTEAFF
TRBD1 | 14 | . | TRBJ2-7 | TRBV9 | TGTGCCAGCAGCACCCGGACAGGGGGCGGCGAGCAGTACTTC | CASSTRTGGGEQYF
TRBD2 | 16 | . | TRBJ2-1 | TRBV27 | TGTGCCAGCAGTTTAGGACTAGCGGGAGGGATGAATGAGCAGTTCTTC | CASSLGLAGGMNEQFF
. | 15 | . | TRBJ1-4 | TRBV3-1 | TGTGCCAGCAGCACAACACAAGGACGTAATGAAAAACTGTTTTTT | CASSTTQGRNEKLFF
TRBD2 | 17 | . | TRBJ2-1 | TRBV10-3 | TGTGCCATCAGTGAGTTCCTCAACTCCGGGACTAGCCATGAGCAGTTCTTC | CAISEFLNSGTSHEQFF
. | 11 | . | TRBJ2-3 | TRBV6-1 | TGTGCCTCCGAGAGCACAGATACGCAGTATTTT | CASESTDTQYF
. | 18 | once | TRBJ2-5 | TRBV25-1 | TGTGCCAGCAGTGAATGGCCCCCCCTCTTTGGGGAGCAAGAGACCCAGTACTTC | CASSEWPPLFGEQETQYF
. | 13 | once | TRBJ2-7 | TRBV12-3/TRBV12-4 | TGTGCCAGCAGTTGGAAGGGCTCCTACGAGCAGTACTTC | CASSWKGSYEQYF
TRBD2 | 16 | . | TRBJ2-3 | TRBV5-1 | TGCGCCAGCAGCCTGGATAGCGGGAGGACGACAGATACGCAGTATTTT | CASSLDSGRTTDTQYF
TRBD1 | 16 | . | TRBJ2-5 | TRBV3-1 | TGTGCCACACGAAGACTACTGGACAGGGGGAAAGAGACCCAGTACTTC | CATRRLLDRGKETQYF
. | 13 | . | TRBJ1-2 | TRBV6-5 | TGTGCCAGCAGTCCGGACAGTCCCTATGGCTACACCTTC | CASSPDSPYGYTF
. | 13 | . | TRBJ2-7 | TRBV4-1 | TGCGCCAGCAGCCCCAGTGAGCAACACGAGCAGTACTTC | CASSPSEQHEQYF
. | 15 | . | TRBJ1-2 | TRBV5-4 | TGTGCCAGCAGCACCTTTGCAGGGCAGAACTATGGCTACACCTTC | CASSTFAGQNYGYTF
. | 11 | . | TRBJ2-3 | TRBV6-6 | TGTGCCAGCTTGTCAGGGGATACGCAGTATTTT | CASLSGDTQYF
. | 14 | . | TRBJ2-5 | TRBV7-9 | TGTGCCAGCAGCTCACCGGGCCTACTGGAGACCCAGTACTTC | CASSSPGLLETQYF
TRBD1 | 15 | . | TRBJ2-1 | TRBV13 | TGTGCCAGCAGCTCCTCGGGACAGGGGGCGCGGGAGCAGTTCTTC | CASSSSGQGAREQFF
. | 14 | once | TRBJ1-1 | TRBV30 | TGTGCCTCAAATACGCTGGCAGGGGACGCTGAAGCTTTCTTT | CASNTLAGDAEAFF
. | 11 | medium-sized | TRBJ2-7 | TRBV6-2/TRBV6-3 | TGTGCCAGCAGTCCGTCCTACGAGCAGTACTTC | CASSPSYEQYF
TRBD2 | 11 | . | TRBJ2-1 | TRBV5-1 | TGCGCCAGCAGCTGGGGGGGAGAGCAGTTCTTC | CASSWGGEQFF
. | 15 | . | TRBJ2-2 | TRBV5-1 | TGCGCCAGCAGCTTTATCCCTAGCCTCGCCGGGGAGCTGTTTTTT | CASSFIPSLAGELFF
. | 14 | . | TRBJ1-1 | TRBV12-5 | TGTGCTAGTGGTCCCGAGGTTGGGGGGACTGAAGCTTTCTTT | CASGPEVGGTEAFF
TRBD1 | 16 | . | TRBJ1-5 | TRBV7-8 | TGTGCCAGCAGCATTCGGGACAGGGCAGTCAATCAGCCCCAGCATTTT | CASSIRDRAVNQPQHF
TRBD1 | 15 | . | TRBJ2-1 | TRBV7-2 | TGTGCCAGCACCCAAGGGACAGGAGCCTACAATGAGCAGTTCTTC | CASTQGTGAYNEQFF
. | 13 | . | TRBJ1-6 | TRBV7-9 | TGTGCCAGCAGCTTGGGAGGGAACTCACCCCTCCACTTT | CASSLGGNSPLHF
. | 14 | . | TRBJ1-1 | TRBV29-1 | TGCAGCGTTGATAACGTTTCAGGGAACACTGAAGCTTTCTTT | CSVDNVSGNTEAFF
TRBD1 | 14 | . | TRBJ1-5 | TRBV9 | TGTGCCAGCAGCGTAGGACAGGGTTACCAGCCCCAGCATTTT | CASSVGQGYQPQHF
TRBD2 | 16 | . | TRBJ2-1 | TRBV15 | TGTGCCACCAGCAGAGGGGGACTAGCGGGAGGGGATGAGCAGTTCTTC | CATSRGGLAGGDEQFF
. | 16 | . | TRBJ2-5 | TRBV14 | TGTGCCAGCAGCGTCGGGACTTTGGGATTCCAAGAGACCCAGTACTTC | CASSVGTLGFQETQYF
. | 14 | . | TRBJ2-1 | TRBV6-2/TRBV6-3 | TGTGCCAGCAGTTACTCGGGGGGGGCCGGTGAGCAGTTCTTC | CASSYSGGAGEQFF
. | 14 | . | TRBJ1-4 | TRBV15 | TGTGCCACCAGCCGCCGGGACCCCAATGAAAAACTGTTTTTT | CATSRRDPNEKLFF
. | 18 | . | TRBJ2-1 | TRBV23-1 | TGCGCCAGCAGTCATCCGGGAGAGTCAACTTACCCCTACAATGAGCAGTTCTTC | CASSHPGESTYPYNEQFF